Presented here are 13 T cell receptor beta chains from one specimen sequenced in a study of blood T cell repertoires in COVID-19. Sequencing was performed with immunoSEQ multiplex PCR; in TCRdb, only in-frame clones are kept and a portion is missing. The sample comprises roughly 220,000 clones, about four fifths of which are singletons, and around 7.2% rests with the top ten. The sequenced sample was peripheral blood. These receptors came from an elderly woman with COVID-19, enrolled during active disease.

This clone was recorded a few times. The identical CDR3 is also encoded by other nucleotide sequences in the sample. The chain links TRBV3-1 (or the pseudogene TRBV3-2) to TRBJ2-5; 10 bases map to TRBD2. V lost 3 bases, J lost 12 bases, and 7 bases stayed unmatched. Germline CDR1 is LGHDT and CDR2 is YNNKEL (reference sequence). This CDR3 has 13 residues. The chain's CDR3 is CASSHNSGGPKYF. CDR3 DNA sequence: TGTGCCAGCAGCCACAATAGCGGGGGGCCTAAGTACTTC.

The rearrangement links TRBV28 to TRBJ2-7; 7 nucleotides line up with TRBD2. The V and J ends lost 10 bases and 3 bases, in that order; junction bases with no gene match: 18. From germline, CDR1 is MDHEN and CDR2 SYDVKM. The CDR3 is 16 amino acids. CDR3 loop: CATALSLAEIYYEQYF. The CDR3, as DNA: TGTGCCACCGCTCTCTCCCTAGCGGAGATTTACTACGAGCAGTACTTC.

The chain has TRBV5-1 and TRBJ2-2; 9 bases match TRBD2. Trimming cost V 7 bases and J 2 bases; bases outside gene matches: 6. Germline V gene sequence: CDR1 SGHRS, CDR2 YFSETQ. The CDR3 runs to 15 residues. CDR3 protein: CASRWGTSNTGELFF. The DNA for the CDR3 is TGCGCCAGCCGGTGGGGGACTAGCAACACCGGGGAGCTGTTTTTT.

V is TRBV27 and J is TRBJ2-6; 8 positions match TRBD2. The CDR3 contains 15 residues. CDR1 and CDR2 from the germline V gene are MNHEY and SMNVEV (reference sequence). V was pared by 7 bases and J by 10 bases, with 12 bases of the junction left unmatched. The CDR3 is CASNLDGTRRNVLTF. The CDR3 nucleotides read TGTGCCAGCAACCTCGACGGGACTAGGAGAAACGTCCTGACTTTC.

The rearrangement links TRBV28 to TRBJ2-1; TRBD2 matches at 8 bases. Germline V lookup: CDR1 MDHEN, CDR2 SYDVKM. The CDR3 consists of 16 residues. The junction had 8 bases not matched to a gene; V was cut back by 6 bases and J by 1 base. CDR3 protein: CASSESGLGSYNEQFF. The CDR3 DNA sequence: TGTGCCAGCAGCGAATCGGGACTAGGTTCCTACAATGAGCAGTTCTTC.

The chain employs TRBV29-1 and TRBJ2-1; 14 bases map to TRBD2. CDR3 size: 15 residues. V shed 6 bases and J 8 bases; nucleotides not matched to a gene: 9. The germline CDR1 and CDR2 sequences are SQVTM and ANQGSEA. CDR3 sequence: CSVTGTSGSVDEQFF. CDR3 DNA: TGCAGCGTAACCGGGACTAGCGGGAGTGTGGATGAGCAGTTCTTC.

J is TRBJ1-1 and V is TRBV19; unclear D gene. The CDR3 is 13 residues long. Deletions cut 6 bases from V and 10 bases from J, with 18 bases between. Germline values: CDR1 LNHDA, CDR2 SQIVND (reference sequence). The CDR3 sequence is CASRFNEAPAAFF. CDR3 sequence (DNA): TGTGCCAGTAGATTTAATGAGGCGCCGGCAGCTTTCTTT. The complete variable domain, with remaining parts taken from reference TRBV19 and TRBJ1-1, reads DGGITQSPKYLFRKEGQNVTLSCEQNLNHDAMYWYRQDPGQGLRLIYYSQIVNDFQKGDIAEGYSVSREKKESFPLTVTSAQKNPTAFYLCASRFNEAPAAFFGQGTRLTVV.

This clone showed up just a few times. This chain connects TRBV5-4 to TRBJ2-2; 10 nucleotides match TRBD2. This CDR3 contains 18 residues. The ends lost 5 bases at V and 1 base at J; junction bases unmatched: 11. CDR1 and CDR2 (germline): SGHNT, YYREEE (reference sequence). In DNA, the CDR3 is TGTGCCAGCAGAAGGGGGCTAGCGGGGGCCGTGAACACCGGGGAGCTGTTTTTT. Translated, it gives CASRRGLAGAVNTGELFF.

As DNA, the CDR3 is TGTGCCAGCAGGGGACAGCAACACACTGAAGCTTTCTTT. As protein: CASRGQQHTEAFF. The V call is TRBV6-5, the J call TRBJ1-1, with TRBD1 identical over 7 bases. This CDR3 spans 13 amino acids. V lost 6 bases and J lost 3; bases outside the gene matches: 4. Germline values: CDR1 MNHEY, CDR2 SVGAGI.

The chain combines TRBV10-3 with TRBJ2-1; 7 nucleotides line up with TRBD2. V lost 4 bases and J lost 7; bases outside the gene matches: 10. CDR3 length: 15 amino acids. The V gene's germline CDR1 is ENHRY and CDR2 SYGVKD. The CDR3 region is CAISVNTGGINEQFF. The CDR3 DNA sequence: TGTGCCATCAGTGTAAACACCGGGGGGATTAATGAGCAGTTCTTC.

V and J are TRBV25-1 and TRBJ1-1; 9 bases are a match to TRBD1. The length of the CDR3 is 13 residues. CDR1 and CDR2 from the germline V gene are MGHDK and SYGVNS. V was pared by 6 bases and J by 7 bases, with 6 bases of the junction left unmatched. CDR3: CASRQGARVEAFF. For the CDR3, the DNA is TGTGCCAGCAGACAGGGGGCTAGGGTTGAAGCTTTCTTT.

The chain recombines TRBV7-2 with TRBJ1-1; D remains ambiguous. CDR3 length: 13 residues. Trimming took off 3 bases at V and 0 bases at J, with 5 bases between the two ends. CDR1 is SGHTA, CDR2 FQGNSA, per germline. CDR3 sequence reads: CASSFGLNTEAFF. The CDR3 DNA is TGTGCCAGCAGCTTCGGGTTGAACACTGAAGCTTTCTTT.

The CDR3 sequence is CASTRGENYGYTF. CDR3 DNA: TGTGCCAGCACCAGGGGGGAGAACTATGGCTACACCTTC. The gene calls are TRBV6-5 and TRBJ1-2; TRBD1 agrees at 7 bases. The length of the CDR3 is 13 residues. The V gene's germline CDR1 is MNHEY and CDR2 SVGAGI. Losses at the gene ends were 7 bases for V and 2 bases for J; bases not matched to a gene: 4.